Reported below is one T cell receptor (beta chain). Trimming cost V 1 base and J 0 bases, with 8 bases left between them. From germline, CDR1 is SGHDT and CDR2 YYEEEE. The CDR3 sequence is 14 residues long. Treatment indicated: roughly 19 received Ad26.COV2.S at low or high dose, single or two shots; about five received placebo; per-sample allocation not given. After the first vaccine or placebo injection, samples were drawn on day 63. TCRdb's table, derived via immunoSEQ multiplex PCR, lists solely in-frame clones and lacks some. The sample shows 200,000 to 300,000 clones, approximately 88% of them seen only once. These data come from a study of Ad26.COV2.S vaccination and SARS-CoV-2 variants.

Sequencing was performed on peripheral blood, taken in a trial of Ad26.COV2.S vaccine versus placebo. The clonotype comes from a person between 18 and 65 years old who received the Ad26.COV2.S COVID-19 vaccine or a placebo. The chain has TRBV5-6 and TRBJ2-7; tentatively, D is TRBD1 or TRBD2 (5 bases each). Written as DNA, the CDR3 is TGTGCCAGCAGCTTGTCAGGGAGCTCCTACGAGCAGTACTTC. Protein sequence: CASSLSGSSYEQYF.